The rows below give T cell receptor beta chains drawn from one sample of a study of beta chain features in type 1 diabetes. Assay used: immunoSEQ multiplex PCR; TCRdb lists only in-frame clones, some missing. The sample shows more than 95,000 clones, about 26% of them seen only once. Sequencing used central memory CD4+ T cells from blood. The receptors derive from a woman between 18 and 29 years old with type 1 diabetes. Both conserved end residues are part of each CDR3.

V gene	J gene	CDR3 protein
TRBV7-9	TRBJ2-1	CASSLITSHNEQFF
TRBV6-4	TRBJ2-1	CASSPTPSNEQFF
TRBV28	TRBJ2-1	CASSLPTSGKDNEQFF
TRBV11-2	TRBJ2-1	CASSWAGSLRNEQFF
TRBV29-1	TRBJ2-7	CSVADSYEQYF
TRBV28	TRBJ1-5	CASSPPDRGHQPQHF
TRBV7-3	TRBJ2-1	CASSSETTRKEQFF
TRBV9	TRBJ2-4	CASSVGGSAPSGKNIQYF
TRBV27	TRBJ2-5	CASSLDRVRETQYF
TRBV4-1	TRBJ2-1	CASSHGLLATSVSEQFF
TRBV4-1	TRBJ2-2	CASSRYRTLSTGELFF
TRBV19	TRBJ1-5	CASSERGRRDNQPQHF
TRBV11-2	TRBJ1-1	CASSLRHPEGTEAFF
TRBV29-1	TRBJ2-3	CSVMTGTDTQYF
TRBV7-2	TRBJ2-1	CASSLDRDRPFF
TRBV30	TRBJ1-5	CAWSPGNNQPQHF
TRBV30	TRBJ1-5	CAWTLGGATRDQPQHF
TRBV2	TRBJ2-5	CASSEDRQIQETQYF
TRBV29-1	TRBJ1-1	CSDEGPIRGTNTEAFF
TRBV27	TRBJ1-2	CASSQQGVYGYTF
TRBV2	TRBJ2-1	CASRERLAGRHEQFF
TRBV25-1	TRBJ2-5	CASSELSGETQYF
TRBV7-2	TRBJ2-5	CASSSGQGETQYF
TRBV9	TRBJ2-1	CASSVTGAPLYNEQFF
TRBV27	TRBJ1-1	CASSITGGTEAFF
TRBV9	TRBJ2-3	CASSARSGISTDTQYF
TRBV9	TRBJ2-1	CASSVAGARNEQFF
TRBV29-1	TRBJ2-3	CSVAGTGGTDTQYF
TRBV2	TRBJ1-2	CASSRDRGFYGGYTF
TRBV5-1	TRBJ1-1	CASSLEAAGTEAFF
TRBV5-4	TRBJ2-3	CASSLAKENTQYF
TRBV7-2	TRBJ2-7	CASSLRTSGRDF
TRBV5-1	TRBJ1-4	CASSLSRTAQLTNEKLFF